This T cell receptor (beta chain) emerged from a study of blood T cells in healthy people across ages. Study observations and caveats: Researchers judged that diversity estimates from one million T cells fell short of true values.

A J-beta primer mix and a sample-barcoded 5' primer were used in a second PCR of about 7 to 12 cycles. TCRdb reprocessed the 5' RACE reads via MiXCR and lists one record per CDR3 protein. The sample includes 800,000 or so distinct CDR3 sequences, just under 25% of them seen just once. This CDR3 has 16 amino acids. Between the trimmed V and J ends, which lost 4 bases and 2 bases, there was a span of 16 bases. Germline V gene lookup returns CDR1 LGHNA and CDR2 YSLEER. In the case of this clonotype: Its antigen is undetermined.

The same data also contributed to another study, on T cells of mothers and their children.

V and J are TRBV4-3 and TRBJ2-3, with no clear D. The clonotype comes from a boy aged 5-17 years in good health. Sequenced material: blood. The CDR3 here is CASSLMTAQFTDTQYF. The CDR3 nucleotides read TGCGCCAGCAGCCTGATGACCGCTCAGTTCACAGATACGCAGTATTTT.